The 7 T cell receptor beta chains below come from one sample, sequenced in a study of T-cell reconstitution after alpha-beta-depleted transplantation in children. The authors prepared the TCRbeta library with unique molecular identifiers. TCRdb itself ran the PCR reads through MiXCR, one entry per CDR3 protein. The sample has about 120,000 distinct CDR3 sequences, 10% to 13% seen once. The starting material was PBMCs from the stem cell graft donor, obtained from the stem cell graft. These receptors originate from a human donor who donated a stem cell graft to a child with acute lymphoblastic leukemia.

This clonotype was counted many times. V is TRBV6-5 and J is TRBJ2-5, with TRBD1 identical over 10 bases. The CDR3 runs to 15 residues. From germline, CDR1 is MNHEY and CDR2 SVGAGI. The junction had 7 bases not matched to a gene; V was cut back by 4 bases and J by 5 bases. CDR3 sequence reads: CASSSGTGAAETQYF. The CDR3 bases are TGTGCCAGCAGTTCCGGGACAGGGGCGGCGGAGACCCAGTACTTC.

This clonotype has more than one count but fewer than ten. The V and J genes are TRBV18 and TRBJ1-5, with D uncertain. CDR3 size: 14 residues. V lost 2 bases to trimming and J lost 5 bases, with 10 bases between them. CDR1 KGHSH and CDR2 LQKENI come from the germline V gene. CDR3 sequence reads: CASSPGRTDQPQHF. The CDR3 bases are TGTGCCAGCTCACCAGGGCGGACCGATCAGCCCCAGCATTTT.

The sample holds many counts of this clonotype. The chain employs TRBV5-1 and TRBJ1-1, with TRBD1 matching 8 bases. The CDR3 sequence is 15 residues long. From germline, CDR1 is SGHRS and CDR2 YFSETQ. Germline trimming cut 2 bases from V and 1 base from J; bases unmatched to any gene: 4. The CDR3, as DNA: TGCGCCAGCAGCTTCGCCGGACAGGGGAACACTGAAGCTTTCTTT. Translating it yields CASSFAGQGNTEAFF.

This clonotype was seen ten or more times. Its ends do not fully match the called genes, so a read error is possible. The CDR3 is CASRRRGASEKLFF. In DNA, the CDR3 is TGTGCCAGCAGACGGAGGGGGGCCTCGGAAAAGCTGTTTTTT. This chain links TRBV7-9 with TRBJ1-4, with a tentative D call TRBD1 (6 bases). CDR3 length: 14 residues. Germline assignment: CDR1 SEHNR and CDR2 FQNEAQ (reference sequence).

This clonotype has at least ten counts. The chain combines TRBV7-2 with TRBJ1-1; 7 nucleotides align to TRBD1. The CDR3 length is 14 residues. Trimming took 3 bases from V and 4 from J; bases not matched to a gene: 5. CDR1 and CDR2 (germline): SGHTA, FQGNSA. CDR3 bases: TGTGCCAGCAGCTTCGACAGGGCGGGCACTGAAGCTTTCTTT. Translation gives CASSFDRAGTEAFF. Combining the CDR3 with reference TRBV7-2 and TRBJ1-1 gives the whole variable domain GAGVSQSPSNKVTEKGKDVELRCDPISGHTALYWYRQSLGQGLEFLIYFQGNSAPDKSGLPSDRFSAERTGGSVSTLTIQRTQQEDSAVYLCASSFDRAGTEAFFGQGTRLTVV.

Many counts were recorded for this clonotype. V gene TRBV4-3 combines with J gene TRBJ2-3; D uncertain. CDR1 LGHNA and CDR2 YSLEER come from the germline V gene. This CDR3 has 13 amino acids. With 1 base removed from V and 7 bases from J, the gap between germline ends came to 9 bases. The CDR3 here is CASSQVDGYTQYF. In DNA, the CDR3 is TGCGCCAGCAGCCAAGTCGACGGATATACGCAGTATTTT.

This clonotype was recorded many times. The rearrangement joins TRBV5-1 to TRBJ2-1, with 9 bases matching TRBD2. Per the germline V gene, CDR1 is SGHRS and CDR2 is YFSETQ. The CDR3 extends over 17 amino acids. Trimming at V came to 4 bases and at J to 4 bases, leaving 12 bases not matched to a gene. CDR3 sequence: CASSSPLHSGRYNEQFF. The CDR3 DNA reads TGCGCCAGCAGCAGTCCCCTTCATAGCGGGAGATACAATGAGCAGTTCTTC.